These 11 T cell receptor beta chains were all obtained from the same sample, sequenced in a study of OX40 agonist ivuxolimab in advanced cancers. Some clones are missing from TCRdb's copy, which holds only in-frame ones; the method was immunoSEQ multiplex PCR. The sample has about 53,000 clones, around 87% seen once. This specimen was CD4+ or CD8+ T cells sorted from blood, taken in a trial of the OX40 agonist ivuxolimab. These receptors were taken from an adult with an advanced solid tumor such as melanoma, head and neck, liver or kidney cancer.

This sequence joins TRBV11-2 and TRBJ1-2; D call uncertain. Trimming shortened V by 2 bases and J by 1 base, and 2 bases separated the two germline ends. Germline CDR1 and CDR2: SGHAT and FQNNGV. The CDR3 totals 12 residues. The CDR3 DNA reads as TGTGCCAGCAGCTTAAGTAACTATGGCTACACCTTC. This encodes CASSLSNYGYTF.

J is TRBJ1-2 and V is TRBV6-5; possible D gene TRBD1, 5 bases. The CDR3 runs 12 residues. From germline, CDR1 is MNHEY and CDR2 SVGAGI. Trimming took 7 bases from V and 7 from J, leaving 13 bases between them. The CDR3: CASTSLGGGYTF. The CDR3 nucleotides read TGTGCCAGCACCTCGCTGGGGGGTGGCTACACCTTC.

This clone occurred once. The chain uses TRBV5-8 and TRBJ1-1; D unclear. The V gene's germline CDR1 is SGHTS and CDR2 YDEGEE. The CDR3 totals 14 residues. V was pared by 2 bases and J by 1 base, with 9 bases between. CDR3: CASSFWVENTEAFF. The CDR3, as DNA: TGTGCCAGCAGCTTTTGGGTCGAGAACACTGAAGCTTTCTTT.

This clone appeared once. This chain uses TRBV10-3 with TRBJ2-1; TRBD2 aligns across 10 bases. Germline CDR1 ENHRY, CDR2 SYGVKD. V lost 3 bases and J lost 5; bases outside the gene matches: 4. This CDR3 spans 15 amino acids. CDR3 loop: CAISEGSGGNNEQFF. In nucleotides, the CDR3 is TGTGCCATCAGTGAAGGTAGCGGGGGGAACAATGAGCAGTTCTTC.

This rearrangement joins TRBV2 to TRBJ2-3, with 7 bases that match TRBD2. With V trimmed by 2 bases and J by 2 bases, 4 bases remained unmatched. Germline V gives CDR1 SNHLY, CDR2 FYNNEI. CDR3 length equals 15 residues. CDR3 DNA: TGTGCCAGCAGTGAATCCGGGACTAACACAGATACGCAGTATTTT. Amino acid sequence: CASSESGTNTDTQYF.

J is TRBJ2-1 and V is TRBV5-4; 8 positions match TRBD2. The CDR3 loop spans 15 amino acids. The V and J ends lost 4 bases and 2 bases, in that order; junction bases with no gene match: 5. CDR1 and CDR2 (germline): SGHNT, YYREEE (reference sequence). The DNA for the CDR3 is TGTGCCAGCAGCACGGGACTAGGGCCCTACAATGAGCAGTTCTTC. Translation gives CASSTGLGPYNEQFF.

The chain uses TRBV28 and TRBJ1-2; D is uncertain. The CDR3 is 15 amino acids. CDR1 is MDHEN and CDR2 is SYDVKM in the germline V gene. Trimming took off 5 bases at V and 3 bases at J, with 16 bases between the two ends. The CDR3 loop reads CASSPGSDSDYGYTF. CDR3 sequence (DNA): TGTGCCAGCAGTCCGGGTAGTGACTCGGACTATGGCTACACCTTC.

V usage is TRBV2 and J usage is TRBJ1-1; tentatively, D is TRBD1 (5 bases). The CDR3 length is 14 residues. Trimming shortened V by 6 bases and J by 4 bases, and 15 bases separated the two germline ends. Germline assignment: CDR1 SNHLY and CDR2 FYNNEI. CDR3 nucleotides: TGTGCCAGCAGCGCTTTAGGGGCGGGCACTGAAGCTTTCTTT. Protein sequence: CASSALGAGTEAFF.

The chain has TRBV5-1 and TRBJ1-5, with TRBD1 as a possible D gene (5 bases). The V gene lost 2 bases and the J gene lost 6 bases, with 15 bases spanning the gap. Germline assignment: CDR1 SGHRS and CDR2 YFSETQ. The CDR3 sequence is 15 residues long. CDR3 amino acids: CASSFSGGEGQPQHF. The CDR3 region has the DNA TGCGCCAGCAGCTTTAGTGGAGGGGAGGGTCAGCCCCAGCATTTT.

The J gene is TRBJ2-1, the V gene TRBV6-6; unclear D gene. Between the trimmed V and J ends, which lost 0 bases and 7 bases, there was a span of 7 bases. This CDR3 has 13 amino acids. Germline V gene data show CDR1 as MNHNY and CDR2 as SVGAGI (reference sequence). CDR3 nucleotide sequence: TGTGCCAGCAGTTACTCGACCGGAAATGAGCAGTTCTTC. Its translation: CASSYSTGNEQFF.

The V call is TRBV28, the J call TRBJ2-7; D remains unclear. The CDR3 consists of 13 residues. Trimming cost V 2 bases and J 3 bases, with 8 bases left between them. Germline V gene lookup returns CDR1 MDHEN and CDR2 SYDVKM. DNA for the CDR3: TGTGCCAGCAGTTTAGCGTCAGACTACGAGCAGTACTTC. It codes for CASSLASDYEQYF.